The 3 T cell receptor beta chains below come from one sample, sequenced in a study of cytomegalovirus exposure and HLA in healthy donors (dated by TCRdb to about 2017). The library relied on the immunoSEQ multiplex PCR assay. For the multiplex PCR, a mixture combining 60 forward primers for TCR Vbeta segments and 13 reverse primers for TCR Jbeta segments was used. TCRdb retrieved this table from immuneACCESS and kept in-frame rearrangements only. Not all clones are present; in checked studies, unresolved V genes account for under half, and no reason is known for the remainder. Here the sample has over 85,000 clones; roughly 79% occur a single time. Roughly 0.63% of the sample goes to the ten largest clones. The sequenced sample was PBMCs. All receptors come from a man aged 25 to 40 in good health and CMV-seronegative.

This clone turned up a few times. The chain couples TRBV10-3 to TRBJ1-1, with D perhaps matching TRBD1 (6 bases). The CDR3 is 14 residues long. Trimming removed 6 bases at V and 3 bases at J, with 14 bases between. Germline CDR1 reads ENHRY; CDR2 reads SYGVKD. CDR3 coding DNA: TGTGCCATCAGGGCACCGGCAGGGGACACTGAAGCTTTCTTT. Its protein is CAIRAPAGDTEAFF.

The J gene is TRBJ1-2, the V gene TRBV20-1; possible D gene TRBD1, 5 bases. V was cut by 8 bases and J by 12 bases, with 19 bases left in between. From germline, CDR1 is DFQATT and CDR2 SNEGSKA (reference sequence). CDR3 length: 11 amino acids. CDR3 nucleotide sequence: TGCAGTTCCGAGAAGCAGCAGGGTGACACCTTC. It encodes CSSEKQQGDTF.

This clone was counted a few times. This rearrangement joins TRBV5-1 to TRBJ1-4; D is uncertain. There are 16 residues in the CDR3. Trimming took 0 bases from V and 0 from J, leaving 9 bases between them. Germline CDR1 and CDR2: SGHRS and YFSETQ. The CDR3 DNA reads TGCGCCAGCAGCTTGGGCAGGTTTGCAACTAATGAAAAACTGTTTTTT. Encoded protein: CASSLGRFATNEKLFF.